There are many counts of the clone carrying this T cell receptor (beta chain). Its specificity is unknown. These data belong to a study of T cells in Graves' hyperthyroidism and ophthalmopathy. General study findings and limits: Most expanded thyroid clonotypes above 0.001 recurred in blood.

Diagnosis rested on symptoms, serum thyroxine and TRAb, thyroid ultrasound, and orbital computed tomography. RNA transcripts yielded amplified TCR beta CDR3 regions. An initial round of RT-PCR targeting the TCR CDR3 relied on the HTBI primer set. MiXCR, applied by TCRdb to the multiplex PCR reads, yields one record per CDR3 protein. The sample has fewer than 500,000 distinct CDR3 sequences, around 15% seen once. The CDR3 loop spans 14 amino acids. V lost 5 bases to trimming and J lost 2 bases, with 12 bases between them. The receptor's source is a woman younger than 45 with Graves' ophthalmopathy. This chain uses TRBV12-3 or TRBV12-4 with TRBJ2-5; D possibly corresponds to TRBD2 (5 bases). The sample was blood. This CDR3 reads CASSLPSSQETQYF. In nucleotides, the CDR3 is TGTGCCAGCAGTCTTCCTAGCAGTCAAGAGACCCAGTACTTC.